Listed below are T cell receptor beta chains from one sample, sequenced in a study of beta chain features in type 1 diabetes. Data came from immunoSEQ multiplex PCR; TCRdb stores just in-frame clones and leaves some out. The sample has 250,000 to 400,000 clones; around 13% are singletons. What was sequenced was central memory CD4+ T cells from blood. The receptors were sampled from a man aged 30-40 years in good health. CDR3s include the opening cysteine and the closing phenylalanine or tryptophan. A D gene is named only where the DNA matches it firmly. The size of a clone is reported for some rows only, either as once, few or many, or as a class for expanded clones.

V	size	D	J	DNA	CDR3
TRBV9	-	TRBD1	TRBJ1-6	TGTGCCAGCAGCGTCGGACAGGGTAATTCACCCCTCCACTTT	CASSVGQGNSPLHF
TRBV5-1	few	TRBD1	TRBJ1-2	TGCGCCAGCAGCCAGGACAGGGGACACTATGGCTACACCTTC	CASSQDRGHYGYTF
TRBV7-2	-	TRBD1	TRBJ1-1	TGTGCCAGCAGCTTAGGACAGGGGGCAGGGAACACTGAAGCTTTCTTT	CASSLGQGAGNTEAFF
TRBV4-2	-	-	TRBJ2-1	TGTGCCAGCAGCTTGCAGGGCTCCTCCGGCAATGAGCAGTTCTTC	CASSLQGSSGNEQFF
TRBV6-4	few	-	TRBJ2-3	TGTGCCAGCAGTGAAACGGGGTCCGCGCAGTATTTT	CASSETGSAQYF
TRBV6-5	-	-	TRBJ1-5	TGTGCCAGCAGTTGGACAGTTAATAGCAATCAGCCCCAGCATTTT	CASSWTVNSNQPQHF
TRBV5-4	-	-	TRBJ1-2	TGTGCCAGCAGAGCGGGAATACCTTCTAACTATGGCTACACCTTC	CASRAGIPSNYGYTF
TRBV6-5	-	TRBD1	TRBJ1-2	TGTGCCAGCATCGGACAGGCGAACTATGGCTACACCTTC	CASIGQANYGYTF
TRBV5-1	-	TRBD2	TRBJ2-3	TGCGCCAGCTTCTCCGGACTAGCGGGGGGCACAGATACGCAGTATTTT	CASFSGLAGGTDTQYF
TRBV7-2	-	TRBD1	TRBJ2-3	TGTGCCAGTTCCGGGACAGGGGCAGATACGCAGTATTTT	CASSGTGADTQYF
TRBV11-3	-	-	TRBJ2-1	TGTGCCAGCAGCCAAGGACCGATGAACTACAATGAGCAGTTCTTC	CASSQGPMNYNEQFF